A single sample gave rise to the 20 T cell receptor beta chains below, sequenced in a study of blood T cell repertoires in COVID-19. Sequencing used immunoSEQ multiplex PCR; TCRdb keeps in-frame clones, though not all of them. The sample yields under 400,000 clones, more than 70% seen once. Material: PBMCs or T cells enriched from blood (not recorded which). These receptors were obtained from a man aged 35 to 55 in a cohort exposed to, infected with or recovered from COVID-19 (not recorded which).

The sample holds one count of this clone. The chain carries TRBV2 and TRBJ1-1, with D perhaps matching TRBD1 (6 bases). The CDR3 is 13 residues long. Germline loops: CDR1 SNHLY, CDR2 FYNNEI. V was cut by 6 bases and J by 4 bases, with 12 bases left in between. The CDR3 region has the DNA TGTGCCAGCAGCGGGGGGCGCATCACTGAAGCTTTCTTT. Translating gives CASSGGRITEAFF. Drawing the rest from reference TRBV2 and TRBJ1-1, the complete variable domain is EPEVTQTPSHQVTQMGQEVILRCVPISNHLYFYWYRQILGQKVEFLVSFYNNEISEKSEIFDDQFSVERPDGSNFTLKIRSTKLEDSAMYFCASSGGRITEAFFGQGTRLTVV.

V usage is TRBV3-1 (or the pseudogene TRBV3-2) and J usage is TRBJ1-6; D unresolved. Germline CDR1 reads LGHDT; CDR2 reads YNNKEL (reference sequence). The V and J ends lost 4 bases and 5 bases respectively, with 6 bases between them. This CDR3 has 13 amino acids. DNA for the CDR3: TGTGCCAGCAGCCCTCGTGATAATTCACCCCTCCACTTT. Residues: CASSPRDNSPLHF.

CDR3 bases: TGCGCCAGGGCAACGACAGTATATAGCAATCAGCCCCAGCATTTT. It is translated as CARATTVYSNQPQHF. The chain recombines TRBV23-1 with TRBJ1-5, with D perhaps matching TRBD1 (5 bases). TRBV23-1 is designated an ORF whose function remains uncertain. The CDR3 covers 15 residues. Deletions cut 9 bases from V and 0 bases from J, with 15 bases between.

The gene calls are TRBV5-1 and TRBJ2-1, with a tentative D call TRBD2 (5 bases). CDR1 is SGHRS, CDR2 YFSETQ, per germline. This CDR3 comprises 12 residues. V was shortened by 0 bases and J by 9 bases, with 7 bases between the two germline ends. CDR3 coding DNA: TGCGCCAGCAGCTTGGAAGGGAGTGAGCAGTTCTTC. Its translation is CASSLEGSEQFF.

The CDR3 sequence: CATSRGTGGSVGETQYF. CDR3 in DNA: TGTGCCACCAGCAGAGGGACAGGGGGTTCGGTGGGAGAGACCCAGTACTTC. V and J are TRBV15 and TRBJ2-5; 10 bases agree with TRBD1. CDR1 is LNHNV, CDR2 YYDKDF, per germline (reference sequence). The CDR3 covers 17 residues. Trimming removed 1 base from V and 4 bases from J; junction bases left unmatched: 9.

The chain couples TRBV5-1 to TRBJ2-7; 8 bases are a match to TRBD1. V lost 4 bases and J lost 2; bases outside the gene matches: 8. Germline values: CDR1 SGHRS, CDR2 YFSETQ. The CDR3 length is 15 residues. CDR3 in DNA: TGCGCCAGCAGCCCAAGACAGGGGATTGCCTACGAGCAGTACTTC. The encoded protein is CASSPRQGIAYEQYF.

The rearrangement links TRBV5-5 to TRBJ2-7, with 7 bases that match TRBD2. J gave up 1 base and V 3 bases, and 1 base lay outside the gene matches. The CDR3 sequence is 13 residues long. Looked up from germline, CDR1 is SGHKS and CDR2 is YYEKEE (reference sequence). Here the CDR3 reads CASSSLASYEQYF. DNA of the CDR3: TGTGCCAGCAGCTCACTAGCGTCCTACGAGCAGTACTTC. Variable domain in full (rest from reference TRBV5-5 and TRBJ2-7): DAGVTQSPTHLIKTRGQQVTLRCSPISGHKSVSWYQQVLGQGPQFIFQYYEKEERGRGNFPDRFSARQFPNYSSELNVNALLLGDSALYLCASSSLASYEQYFGPGTRLTVT.

The CDR3 loop reads CASSLSAIGVATDTQYF. In nucleotides, the CDR3 is TGTGCCAGCAGCTTAAGTGCGATTGGAGTAGCCACAGATACGCAGTATTTT. The chain couples TRBV13 to TRBJ2-3; unclear D gene. V shed 2 bases and J shed 2 bases, with 17 bases lying between them. CDR3 size: 17 residues. Germline CDR1 reads PRHDT; CDR2 reads FYEKMQ (reference sequence).

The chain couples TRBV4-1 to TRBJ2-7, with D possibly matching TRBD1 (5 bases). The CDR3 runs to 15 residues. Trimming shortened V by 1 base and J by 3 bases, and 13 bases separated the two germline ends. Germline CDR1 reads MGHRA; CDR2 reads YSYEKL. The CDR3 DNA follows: TGCGCCAGCAGCCAAGGGTCCGGACACTACTACGAGCAGTACTTC. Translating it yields CASSQGSGHYYEQYF.

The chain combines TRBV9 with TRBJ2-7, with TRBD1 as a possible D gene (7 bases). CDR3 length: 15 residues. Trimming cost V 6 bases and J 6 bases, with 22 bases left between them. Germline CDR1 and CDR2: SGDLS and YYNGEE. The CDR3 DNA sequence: TGTGCCAGCAACATAGGCGGGGACAGCGTTGTCGAGCAGTACTTC. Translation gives CASNIGGDSVVEQYF.

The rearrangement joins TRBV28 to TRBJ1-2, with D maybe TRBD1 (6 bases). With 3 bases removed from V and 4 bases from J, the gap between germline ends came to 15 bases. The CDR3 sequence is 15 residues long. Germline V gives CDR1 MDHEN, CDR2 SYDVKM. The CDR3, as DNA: TGTGCCAGCAGTTTGGGGGGGGCGCTTCTCTATGGCTACACCTTC. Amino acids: CASSLGGALLYGYTF.

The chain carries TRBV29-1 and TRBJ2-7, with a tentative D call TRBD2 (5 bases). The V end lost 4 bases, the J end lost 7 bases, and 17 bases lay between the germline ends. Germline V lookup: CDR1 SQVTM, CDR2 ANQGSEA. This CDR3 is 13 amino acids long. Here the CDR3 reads CSVVATLKEEQYF. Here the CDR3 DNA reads TGCAGCGTTGTAGCGACCCTTAAGGAGGAGCAGTACTTC.

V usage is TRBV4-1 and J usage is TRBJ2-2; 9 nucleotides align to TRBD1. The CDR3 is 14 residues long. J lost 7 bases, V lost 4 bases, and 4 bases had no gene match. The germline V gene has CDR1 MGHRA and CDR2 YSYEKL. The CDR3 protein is CASSLGQGSGELFF. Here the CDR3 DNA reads TGCGCCAGCAGCCTGGGACAGGGAAGCGGGGAGCTGTTTTTT.

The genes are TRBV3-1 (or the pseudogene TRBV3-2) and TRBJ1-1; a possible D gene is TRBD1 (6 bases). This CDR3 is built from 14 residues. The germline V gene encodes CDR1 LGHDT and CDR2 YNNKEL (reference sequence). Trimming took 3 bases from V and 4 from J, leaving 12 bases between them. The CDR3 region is CASSQQSRGTEAFF. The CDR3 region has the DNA TGTGCCAGCAGCCAGCAGAGCAGGGGCACTGAAGCTTTCTTT.

The CDR3 DNA reads as TGTGCCAGCAGCCCTGCGAACAGGAACACTGAAGCTTTCTTT. This gives the protein CASSPANRNTEAFF. V and J are TRBV4-2 and TRBJ1-1, with D hard to call. Germline V gene lookup returns CDR1 LGHNA and CDR2 YNFKEQ. The germline V and J ends were trimmed by 4 bases and 1 base, with 10 bases remaining between them. This CDR3 has 14 residues.

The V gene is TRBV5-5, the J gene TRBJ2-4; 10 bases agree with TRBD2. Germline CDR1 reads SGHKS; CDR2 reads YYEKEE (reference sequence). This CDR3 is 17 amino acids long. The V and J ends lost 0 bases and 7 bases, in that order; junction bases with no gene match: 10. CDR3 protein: CASSLAGASGSMNIQYF. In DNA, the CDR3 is TGTGCCAGCAGCTTGGCCGGGGCTAGCGGGAGTATGAACATTCAGTACTTC.

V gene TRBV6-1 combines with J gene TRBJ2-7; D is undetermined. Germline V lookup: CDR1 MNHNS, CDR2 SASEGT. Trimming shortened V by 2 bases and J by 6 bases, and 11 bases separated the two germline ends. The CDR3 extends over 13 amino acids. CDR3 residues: CASSESTSLEQYF. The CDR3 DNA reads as TGTGCCAGCAGTGAATCTACGTCCCTCGAGCAGTACTTC.

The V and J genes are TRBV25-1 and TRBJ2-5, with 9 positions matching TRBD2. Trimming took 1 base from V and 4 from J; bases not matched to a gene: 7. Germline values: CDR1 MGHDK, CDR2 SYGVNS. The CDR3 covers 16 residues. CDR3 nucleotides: TGTGCCAGCAGTGAATGGGGTAGCGGGAGTAGAGAGACCCAGTACTTC. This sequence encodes CASSEWGSGSRETQYF.

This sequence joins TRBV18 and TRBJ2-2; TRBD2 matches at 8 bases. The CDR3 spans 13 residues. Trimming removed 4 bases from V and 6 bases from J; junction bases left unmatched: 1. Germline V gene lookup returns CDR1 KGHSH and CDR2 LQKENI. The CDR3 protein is CASSLAGSGELFF. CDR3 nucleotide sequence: TGTGCCAGCTCACTAGCGGGATCCGGGGAGCTGTTTTTT.

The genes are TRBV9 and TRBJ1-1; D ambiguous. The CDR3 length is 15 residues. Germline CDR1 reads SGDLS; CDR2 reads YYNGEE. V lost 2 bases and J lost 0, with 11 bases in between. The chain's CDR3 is CASSVTDTMNTEAFF. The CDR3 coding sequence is TGTGCCAGCAGCGTTACAGATACCATGAACACTGAAGCTTTCTTT.